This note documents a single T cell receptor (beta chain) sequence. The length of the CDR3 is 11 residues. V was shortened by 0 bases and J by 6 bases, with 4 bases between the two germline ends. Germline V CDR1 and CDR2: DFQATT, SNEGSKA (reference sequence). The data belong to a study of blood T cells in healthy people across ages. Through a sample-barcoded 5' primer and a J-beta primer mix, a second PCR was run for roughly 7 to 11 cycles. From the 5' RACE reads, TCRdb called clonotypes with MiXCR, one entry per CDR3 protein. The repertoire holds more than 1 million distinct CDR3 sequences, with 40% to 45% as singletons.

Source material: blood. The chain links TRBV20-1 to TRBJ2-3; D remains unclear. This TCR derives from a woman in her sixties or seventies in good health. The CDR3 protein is CSARDGDTQYF. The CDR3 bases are TGCAGTGCTAGAGATGGCGATACGCAGTATTTT.